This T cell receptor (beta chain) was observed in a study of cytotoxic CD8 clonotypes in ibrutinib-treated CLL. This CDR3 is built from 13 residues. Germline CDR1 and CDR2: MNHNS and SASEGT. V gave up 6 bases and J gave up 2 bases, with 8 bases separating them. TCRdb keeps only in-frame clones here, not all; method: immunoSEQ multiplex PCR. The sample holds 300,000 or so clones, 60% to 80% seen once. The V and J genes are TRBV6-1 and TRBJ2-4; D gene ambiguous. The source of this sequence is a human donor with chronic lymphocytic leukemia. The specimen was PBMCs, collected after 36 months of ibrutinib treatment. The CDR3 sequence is CASSTVPKNIQYF. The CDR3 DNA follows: TGTGCCAGCAGCACAGTCCCCAAAAACATTCAGTACTTC.